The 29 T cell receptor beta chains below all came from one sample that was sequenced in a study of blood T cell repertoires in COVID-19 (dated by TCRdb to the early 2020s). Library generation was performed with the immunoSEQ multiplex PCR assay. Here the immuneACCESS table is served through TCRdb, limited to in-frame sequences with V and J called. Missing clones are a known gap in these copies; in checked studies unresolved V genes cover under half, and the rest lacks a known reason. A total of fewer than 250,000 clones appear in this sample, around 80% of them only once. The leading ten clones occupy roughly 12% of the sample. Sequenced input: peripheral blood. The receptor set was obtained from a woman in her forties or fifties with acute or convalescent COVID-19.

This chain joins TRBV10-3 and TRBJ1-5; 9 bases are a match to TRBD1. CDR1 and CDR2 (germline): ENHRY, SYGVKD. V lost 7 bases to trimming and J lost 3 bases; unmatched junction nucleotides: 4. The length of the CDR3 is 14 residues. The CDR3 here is CAIKGQGYNQPQHF. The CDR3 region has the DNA TGTGCCATCAAGGGACAGGGATACAATCAGCCCCAGCATTTT.

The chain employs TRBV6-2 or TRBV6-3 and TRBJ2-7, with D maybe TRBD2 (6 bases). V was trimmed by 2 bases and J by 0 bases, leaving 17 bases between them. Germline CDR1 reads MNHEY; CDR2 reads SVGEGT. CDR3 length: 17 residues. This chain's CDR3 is CASSYGPGRISSYEQYF. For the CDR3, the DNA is TGTGCCAGCAGTTACGGTCCAGGGAGGATCAGCTCCTACGAGCAGTACTTC.

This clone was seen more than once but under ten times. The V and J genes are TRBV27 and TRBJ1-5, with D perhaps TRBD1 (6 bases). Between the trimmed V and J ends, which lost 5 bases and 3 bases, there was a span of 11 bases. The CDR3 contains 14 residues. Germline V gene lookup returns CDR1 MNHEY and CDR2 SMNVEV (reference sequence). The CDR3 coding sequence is TGTGCCAGCAGTACCCGACAGGACAATCAGCCCCAGCATTTT. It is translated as CASSTRQDNQPQHF.

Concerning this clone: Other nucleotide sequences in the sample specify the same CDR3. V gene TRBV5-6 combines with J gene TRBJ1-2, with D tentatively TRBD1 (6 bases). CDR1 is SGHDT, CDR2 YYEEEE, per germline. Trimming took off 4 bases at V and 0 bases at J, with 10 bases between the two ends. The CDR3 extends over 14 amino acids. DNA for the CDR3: TGTGCCAGCAGCCCCGGACAGACTAACTATGGCTACACCTTC. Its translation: CASSPGQTNYGYTF.

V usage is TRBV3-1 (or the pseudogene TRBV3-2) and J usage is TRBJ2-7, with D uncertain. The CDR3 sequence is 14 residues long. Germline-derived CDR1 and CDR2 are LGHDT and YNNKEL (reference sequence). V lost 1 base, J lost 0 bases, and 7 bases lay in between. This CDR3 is CASSQGLNSYEQYF. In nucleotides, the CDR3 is TGTGCCAGCAGCCAAGGACTTAACTCCTACGAGCAGTACTTC.

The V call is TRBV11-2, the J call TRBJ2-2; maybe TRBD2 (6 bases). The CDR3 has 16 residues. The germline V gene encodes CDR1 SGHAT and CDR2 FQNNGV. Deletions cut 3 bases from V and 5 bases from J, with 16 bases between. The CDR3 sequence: CASSLQPGAVTGELFF. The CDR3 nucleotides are TGTGCCAGCAGCTTGCAACCGGGAGCAGTTACCGGGGAGCTGTTTTTT.

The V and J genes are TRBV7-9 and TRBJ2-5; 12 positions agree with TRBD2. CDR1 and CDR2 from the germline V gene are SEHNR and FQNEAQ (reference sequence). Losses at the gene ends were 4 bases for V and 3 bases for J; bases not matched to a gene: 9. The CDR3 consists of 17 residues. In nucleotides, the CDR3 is TGTGCCAGCAGCTCCACCGTGACTAGCGGGAGAGAAGAGACCCAGTACTTC. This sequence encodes CASSSTVTSGREETQYF. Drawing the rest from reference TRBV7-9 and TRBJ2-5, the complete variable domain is DTGVSQNPRHKITKRGQNVTFRCDPISEHNRLYWYRQTLGQGPEFLTYFQNEAQLEKSRLLSDRFSAERPKGSFSTLEIQRTEQGDSAMYLCASSSTVTSGREETQYFGPGTRLLVL.

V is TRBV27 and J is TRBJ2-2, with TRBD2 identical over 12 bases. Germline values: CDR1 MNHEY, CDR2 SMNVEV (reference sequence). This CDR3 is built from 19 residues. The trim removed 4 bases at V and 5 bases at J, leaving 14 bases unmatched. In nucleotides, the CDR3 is TGTGCCAGCAGTTCTGCTGGTCTGAGACTAGCGGGAGTAACCGGGGAGCTGTTTTTT. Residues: CASSSAGLRLAGVTGELFF.

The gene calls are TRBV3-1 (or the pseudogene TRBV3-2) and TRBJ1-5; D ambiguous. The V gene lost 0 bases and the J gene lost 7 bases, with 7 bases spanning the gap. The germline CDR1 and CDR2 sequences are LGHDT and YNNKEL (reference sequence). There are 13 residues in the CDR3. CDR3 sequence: CASSQDIPQPQHF. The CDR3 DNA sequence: TGTGCCAGCAGCCAAGATATCCCCCAGCCCCAGCATTTT.

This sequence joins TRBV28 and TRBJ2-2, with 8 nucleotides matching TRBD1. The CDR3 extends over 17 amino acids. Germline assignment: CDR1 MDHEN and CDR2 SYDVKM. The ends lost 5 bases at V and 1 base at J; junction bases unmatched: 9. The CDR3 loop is CASSPPSTGVNTGELFF. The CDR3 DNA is TGTGCCAGCAGTCCACCCTCGACAGGGGTGAACACCGGGGAGCTGTTTTTT.

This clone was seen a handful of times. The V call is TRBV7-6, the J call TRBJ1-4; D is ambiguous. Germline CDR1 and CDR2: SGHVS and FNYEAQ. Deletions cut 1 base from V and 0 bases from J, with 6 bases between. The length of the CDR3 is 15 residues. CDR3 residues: CASSLEPATNEKLFF. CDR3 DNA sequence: TGTGCCAGCAGCTTAGAGCCGGCAACTAATGAAAAACTGTTTTTT.

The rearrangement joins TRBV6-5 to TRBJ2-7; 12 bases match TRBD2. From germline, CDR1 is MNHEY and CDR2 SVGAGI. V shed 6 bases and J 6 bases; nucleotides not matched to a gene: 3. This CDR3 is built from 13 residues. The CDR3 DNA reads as TGTGCCAGCAGACTGGGACTAGCGGGCGAGCAGTACTTC. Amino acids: CASRLGLAGEQYF.

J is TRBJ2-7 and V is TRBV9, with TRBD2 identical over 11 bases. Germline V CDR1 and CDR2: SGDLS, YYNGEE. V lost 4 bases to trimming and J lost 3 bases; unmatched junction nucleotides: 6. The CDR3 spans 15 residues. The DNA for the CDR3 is TGTGCCAGCAGCACCCGTGGACTAGCGGGCTACGAGCAGTACTTC. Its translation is CASSTRGLAGYEQYF.

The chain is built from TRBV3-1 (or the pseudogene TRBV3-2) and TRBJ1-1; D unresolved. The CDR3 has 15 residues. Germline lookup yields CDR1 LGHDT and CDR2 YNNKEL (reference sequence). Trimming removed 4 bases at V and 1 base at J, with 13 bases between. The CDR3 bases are TGTGCCAGCAGCCCTTGGGCAGGCCGGAACACTGAAGCTTTCTTT. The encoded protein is CASSPWAGRNTEAFF.

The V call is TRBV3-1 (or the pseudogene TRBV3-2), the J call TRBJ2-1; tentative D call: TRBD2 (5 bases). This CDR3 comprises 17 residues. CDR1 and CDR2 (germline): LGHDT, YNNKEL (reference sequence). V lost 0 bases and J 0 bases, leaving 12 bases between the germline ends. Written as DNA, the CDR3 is TGTGCCAGCAGCCAAGACCCAGCGGCGTACTCCTACAATGAGCAGTTCTTC. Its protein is CASSQDPAAYSYNEQFF.

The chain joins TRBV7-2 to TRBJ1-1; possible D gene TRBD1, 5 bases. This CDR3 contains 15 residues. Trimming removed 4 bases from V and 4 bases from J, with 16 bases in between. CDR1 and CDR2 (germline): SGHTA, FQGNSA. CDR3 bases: TGTGCCAGCAGCTCCTTCGGGACTTCGAGCACTGAAGCTTTCTTT. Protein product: CASSSFGTSSTEAFF.

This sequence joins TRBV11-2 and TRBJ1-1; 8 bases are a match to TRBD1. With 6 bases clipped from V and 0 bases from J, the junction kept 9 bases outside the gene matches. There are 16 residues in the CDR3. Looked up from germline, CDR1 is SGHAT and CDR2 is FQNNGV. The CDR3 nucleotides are TGTGCCAGCAGGGGGACAGGCCTCTCTATGAACACTGAAGCTTTCTTT. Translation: CASRGTGLSMNTEAFF.

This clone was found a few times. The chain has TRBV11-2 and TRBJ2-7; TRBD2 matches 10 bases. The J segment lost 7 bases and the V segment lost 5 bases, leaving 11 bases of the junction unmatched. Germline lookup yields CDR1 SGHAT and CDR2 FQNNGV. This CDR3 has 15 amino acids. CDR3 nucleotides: TGTGCCAGCAGCCCAGCCCTAGCGGGAGCTGGTGAGCAGTACTTC. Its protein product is CASSPALAGAGEQYF.

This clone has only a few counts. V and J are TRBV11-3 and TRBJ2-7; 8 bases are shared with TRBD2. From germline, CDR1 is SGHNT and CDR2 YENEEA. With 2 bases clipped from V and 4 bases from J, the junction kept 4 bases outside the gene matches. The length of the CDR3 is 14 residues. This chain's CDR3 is CASSLSGSGYEQYF. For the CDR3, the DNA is TGTGCCAGCAGCTTAAGCGGGAGCGGGTACGAGCAGTACTTC.

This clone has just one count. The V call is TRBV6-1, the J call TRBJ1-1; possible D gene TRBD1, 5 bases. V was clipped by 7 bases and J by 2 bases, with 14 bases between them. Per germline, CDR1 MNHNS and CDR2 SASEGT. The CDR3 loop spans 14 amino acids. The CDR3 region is CASIPGGGNTEAFF. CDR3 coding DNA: TGTGCCAGCATCCCCGGGGGGGGTAACACTGAAGCTTTCTTT.

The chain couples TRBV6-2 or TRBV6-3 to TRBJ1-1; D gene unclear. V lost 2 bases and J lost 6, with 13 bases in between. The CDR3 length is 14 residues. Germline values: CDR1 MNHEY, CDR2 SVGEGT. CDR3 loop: CASSYLGGIPEAFF. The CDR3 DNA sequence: TGTGCCAGCAGTTACCTGGGAGGGATCCCTGAAGCTTTCTTT.

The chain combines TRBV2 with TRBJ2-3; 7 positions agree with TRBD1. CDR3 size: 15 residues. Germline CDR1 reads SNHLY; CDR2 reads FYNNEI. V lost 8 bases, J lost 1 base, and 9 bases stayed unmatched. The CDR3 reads CASRDRVWGTDTQYF. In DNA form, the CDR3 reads TGTGCCAGCCGAGACAGGGTGTGGGGCACAGATACGCAGTATTTT.

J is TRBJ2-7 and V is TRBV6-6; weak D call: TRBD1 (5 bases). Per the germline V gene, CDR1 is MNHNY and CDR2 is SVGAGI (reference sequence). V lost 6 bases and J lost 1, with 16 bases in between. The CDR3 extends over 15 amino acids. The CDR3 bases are TGTGCCAGCAGCTATATAGCAGGGTCGTCCTACGAGCAGTACTTC. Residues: CASSYIAGSSYEQYF.

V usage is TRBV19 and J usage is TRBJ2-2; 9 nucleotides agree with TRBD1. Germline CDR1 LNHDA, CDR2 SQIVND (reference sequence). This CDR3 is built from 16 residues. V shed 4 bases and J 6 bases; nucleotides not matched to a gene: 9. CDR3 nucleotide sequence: TGTGCCAGTAGTAACCGGGACAGGGTAATACCCGGGGAGCTGTTTTTT. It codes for CASSNRDRVIPGELFF.

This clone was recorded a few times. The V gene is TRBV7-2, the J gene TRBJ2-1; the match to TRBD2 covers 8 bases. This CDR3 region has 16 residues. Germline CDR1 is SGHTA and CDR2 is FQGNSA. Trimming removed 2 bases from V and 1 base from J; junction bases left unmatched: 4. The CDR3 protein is CASSLNAGGSYNEQFF. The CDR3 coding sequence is TGTGCCAGCAGCTTAAATGCGGGAGGTTCCTACAATGAGCAGTTCTTC. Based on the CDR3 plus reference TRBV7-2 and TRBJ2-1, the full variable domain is GAGVSQSPSNKVTEKGKDVELRCDPISGHTALYWYRQSLGQGLEFLIYFQGNSAPDKSGLPSDRFSAERTGGSVSTLTIQRTQQEDSAVYLCASSLNAGGSYNEQFFGPGTRLTVL.

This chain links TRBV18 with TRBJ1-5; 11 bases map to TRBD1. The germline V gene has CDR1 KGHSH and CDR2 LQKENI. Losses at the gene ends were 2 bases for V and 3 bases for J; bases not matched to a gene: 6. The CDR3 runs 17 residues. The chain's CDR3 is CASSPERTGGTNQPQHF. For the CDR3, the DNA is TGTGCCAGCTCACCAGAAAGGACAGGGGGCACCAATCAGCCCCAGCATTTT.

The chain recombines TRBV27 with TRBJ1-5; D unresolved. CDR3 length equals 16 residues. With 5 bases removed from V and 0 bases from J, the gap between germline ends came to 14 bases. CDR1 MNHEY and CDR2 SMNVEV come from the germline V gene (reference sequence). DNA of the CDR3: TGTGCCAGCAGTATGACAAGCCTGAATAGCAATCAGCCCCAGCATTTT. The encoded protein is CASSMTSLNSNQPQHF.

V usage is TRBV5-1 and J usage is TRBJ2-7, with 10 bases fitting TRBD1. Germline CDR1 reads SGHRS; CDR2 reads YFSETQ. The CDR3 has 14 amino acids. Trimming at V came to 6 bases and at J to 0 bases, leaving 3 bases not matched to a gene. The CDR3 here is CASNRDRGSYEQYF. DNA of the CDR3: TGCGCCAGCAACCGGGACAGGGGCTCCTACGAGCAGTACTTC.

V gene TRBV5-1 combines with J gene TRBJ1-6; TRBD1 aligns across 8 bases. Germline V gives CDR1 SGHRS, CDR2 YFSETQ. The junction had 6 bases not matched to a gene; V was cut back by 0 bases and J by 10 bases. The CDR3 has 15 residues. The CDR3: CASSLAGQGRSPLHF. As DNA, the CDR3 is TGCGCCAGCAGCTTGGCCGGACAGGGACGATCACCCCTCCACTTT.